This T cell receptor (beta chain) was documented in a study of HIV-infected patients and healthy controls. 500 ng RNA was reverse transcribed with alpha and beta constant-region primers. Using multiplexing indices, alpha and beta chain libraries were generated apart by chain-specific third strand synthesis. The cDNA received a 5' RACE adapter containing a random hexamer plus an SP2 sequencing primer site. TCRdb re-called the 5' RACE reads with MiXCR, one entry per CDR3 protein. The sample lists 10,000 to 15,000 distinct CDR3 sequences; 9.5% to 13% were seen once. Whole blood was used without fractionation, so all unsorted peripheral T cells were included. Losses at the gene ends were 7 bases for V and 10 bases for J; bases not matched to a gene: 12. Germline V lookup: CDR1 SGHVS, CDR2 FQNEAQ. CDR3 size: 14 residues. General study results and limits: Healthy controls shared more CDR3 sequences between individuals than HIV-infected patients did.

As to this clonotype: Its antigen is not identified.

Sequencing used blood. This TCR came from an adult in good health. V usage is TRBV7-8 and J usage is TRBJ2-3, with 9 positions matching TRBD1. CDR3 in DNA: TGTGCCAGCACCCCTTCCGGGACAGGGAGCGCGCAGTATTTT. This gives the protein CASTPSGTGSAQYF.